This T cell receptor (beta chain) is drawn from a study of T cell responses to AZD1222 COVID-19 vaccine. Sequencing was performed with immunoSEQ multiplex PCR; in TCRdb, only in-frame clones are kept and a portion is missing. The profile covers 120,000 or so clones, with approximately 86% appearing a single time and around 6% taken by the ten largest. The source was peripheral blood, collected on day 0 of AZD1222 vaccination. This receptor was identified in an adult in good health.

The CDR3 spells CASSDSNLPSDTQYF. The DNA of the CDR3 is TGTGCCAGCAGTGACTCGAACCTACCTTCAGATACGCAGTATTTT. The chain is built from TRBV6-4 and TRBJ2-3; D remains ambiguous. The CDR3 runs to 15 residues. Per the germline V gene, CDR1 is MRHNA and CDR2 is SNTAGT. V was pared by 0 bases and J by 4 bases, with 11 bases between.